Listed below are T cell receptor beta chains from one sample, sequenced in a study of regulatory T cells in long-lasting Graves disease. TCRdb reprocessed the multiplex PCR reads via MiXCR and lists one record per CDR3 protein. The sample contains hundreds of thousands of distinct CDR3 sequences, about 32% of which appear only once. The sample was peripheral blood mononuclear cells (PBMCs), taken when the disease was refractory, from a patient treated with antithyroid drugs. The receptors stem from a female donor with Graves disease. CDR3s include the opening cysteine and the closing phenylalanine or tryptophan. A D gene is named only where the DNA matches it firmly. Clone size appears in some rows only: once, few, many, or a class for an expanded clone.

J | D | size | V | DNA | CDR3
TRBJ2-5 | TRBD2 | . | TRBV5-6 | TGTGCCAGCAGCTTGGCTGGCGGGAGGGCCCAAGAGACCCAGTACTTC | CASSLAGGRAQETQYF
TRBJ2-7 | TRBD1 | once | TRBV5-5 | TGCGCCAGCAGCCAAGGGGGACAGCTCTACGAGCAGTACTTC | CASSQGGQLYEQYF
TRBJ1-1 | . | few | TRBV15 | TGTGCCACCAGCAGACAGAACACTGAAGCTTTCTTT | CATSRQNTEAFF
TRBJ2-2 | . | . | TRBV5-5 | TGTGCTAGCAGCTTGGGGGACGTGAACACCGGGGAGCTGTTTTTT | CASSLGDVNTGELFF
TRBJ1-3 | . | . | TRBV12-3/TRBV12-4 | TGTGCCAGCAGTAACCGTTTGGGAAACACCATATATTTT | CASSNRLGNTIYF
TRBJ1-2 | . | few | TRBV6-2/TRBV6-3 | TGTGCCAGCAGGGACACAGGGCTCCATGGCTACACCTTC | CASRDTGLHGYTF
TRBJ1-1 | . | few | TRBV6-9 | TGTGCCAGCAGTTACAGGTCTTGGAACACTGAAGCTTTCTTT | CASSYRSWNTEAFF
TRBJ1-5 | TRBD1 | few | TRBV9 | TGTGCCAGCGGCAGGACAGGGAACAGCAATCAGCCCCAGCATTTT | CASGRTGNSNQPQHF
TRBJ1-1 | . | few | TRBV18 | TGTGCCAGCTCACCGTGGGGGCGGAACACTGAAGCTTTCTTT | CASSPWGRNTEAFF
TRBJ2-2 | . | many | TRBV6-1 | TGTGCCAGCAGTAGGGGCACCGGGGAGCTGTTTTTT | CASSRGTGELFF
TRBJ1-1 | TRBD1 | . | TRBV5-1 | TGCGCCAGCAGCCTCCCCGAGGACAGGGTTTACGTGAACACTGAAGCTTTCTTT | CASSLPEDRVYVNTEAFF
TRBJ2-2 | TRBD1 | few | TRBV20-1 | TGCAGTGCCAGCACCGGGACAGGCGAGACCGGGGAGCTGTTTTTT | CSASTGTGETGELFF
TRBJ1-1 | . | few | TRBV6-1 | TGTGCCAGCAGTGAGAGCAGGGTAGGCACTGAAGCTTTCTTT | CASSESRVGTEAFF
TRBJ1-2 | . | many | TRBV11-2 | TGTGCCAGCACCTTCCAGGGACCCTATGGCTACACCTTC | CASTFQGPYGYTF
TRBJ1-2 | . | . | TRBV19 | TGTGCCAGTAGTACCCAGGACCCCATTAACTATGGCTACACCTTC | CASSTQDPINYGYTF
TRBJ2-7 | TRBD2 | . | TRBV10-3 | TGTGCCATCAGTGCGGCGCGGGAGTTTGTCGAGCAGTACTTC | CAISAAREFVEQYF
TRBJ1-4 | . | few | TRBV13 | TGTGCCAGCAGCTCTAGCTTAAGTCCCCTAGTGCGGGATGAAAAACTGTTTTTT | CASSSSLSPLVRDEKLFF
TRBJ1-1 | . | . | TRBV20-1 | TGCAGTGCTAGAGACAGGGGTATTGGGAACACTGAAGCTTTCTTT | CSARDRGIGNTEAFF
TRBJ1-1 | . | many | TRBV28 | TGTGCCAGCACTGGGTACACTGAAGCTTTCTTT | CASTGYTEAFF
TRBJ2-7 | TRBD2 | few | TRBV10-3 | TGTGCCATCACAGCGGGAGGTACCTACGAGCAGTACTTC | CAITAGGTYEQYF
TRBJ1-4 | TRBD1 | few | TRBV25-1 | TGTGCCAGCAGTACCCACCGGGACAGGGGATCGGCTACTAATGAAAAACTGTTTTTT | CASSTHRDRGSATNEKLFF
TRBJ1-4 | . | few | TRBV20-1 | TGCAGTGCTAGAGGCGATTTTAATGAAAAACTGTTTTTT | CSARGDFNEKLFF
TRBJ1-1 | . | few | TRBV15 | TGTGCCACCAGCAGAGATCGGGCAGGGGATACTGAAGCTTTCTTT | CATSRDRAGDTEAFF
TRBJ1-1 | . | . | TRBV3-1 | TGTGCCAGCAGCCGCCTTAGGGACACTGAAGCTTTCTTT | CASSRLRDTEAFF
TRBJ1-4 | . | . | TRBV12-3/TRBV12-4 | TGTGCCAGCAGTGGGGTCGCAACTAATGAAAAACTGTTTTTT | CASSGVATNEKLFF
TRBJ1-5 | . | many | TRBV2 | TGTGCCAGCGTGGCCGATAGCAATCAGCCCCAGCATTTT | CASVADSNQPQHF
TRBJ2-7 | . | few | TRBV27 | TGTGCCAGCTCCAAGTTTCCCCGTAACGAGCAGTACTTC | CASSKFPRNEQYF
TRBJ1-6 | . | few | TRBV27 | TGTGCCAGCAGTTTCCCCCCTCGGTATTCACCCCTCCACTTT | CASSFPPRYSPLHF
TRBJ1-6 | . | few | TRBV24-1 | TGTGCCACCAGTGATCCGCACGCCCTAGACTACTTGATCAGCTCCTATAATTCACCCCTCCACTTT | CATSDPHALDYLISSYNSPLHF
TRBJ1-2 | . | . | TRBV9 | TGTGCCAGCAGCGTAGGGCCAGGGGTTAACTATGGCTACACCTTC | CASSVGPGVNYGYTF
TRBJ2-7 | . | . | TRBV20-1 | TGCAGTGCTAGGGAGGGGGGATGGAGCGGGGCTTACGAGCAGTACTTC | CSAREGGWSGAYEQYF
TRBJ2-5 | . | . | TRBV7-2 | TGTGCCAGCAGCTTAACCCCGAGAGCCAACCAAGAGACCCAGTACTTC | CASSLTPRANQETQYF
TRBJ1-5 | . | . | TRBV12-3/TRBV12-4 | TGTGCCAGCAGTTCGAGACGGGAGTTCAATCAGCCCCAGCATTTT | CASSSRREFNQPQHF
TRBJ2-2 | TRBD1 | . | TRBV3-1 | TGTGCCAGCAGCCCGACAGGGACCATAAACACCAGGGAGCTGTTTTTT | CASSPTGTINTRELFF
TRBJ2-7 | . | . | TRBV5-1 | TGCGCCAGCAGCCCCGACGGGGATCCCTACGAGCAGTACTTC | CASSPDGDPYEQYF
TRBJ1-5 | . | . | TRBV28 | TGTGCCAGCAGTTTGCTCCAGGGGACGGGGCAGCCCCAGCATTTT | CASSLLQGTGQPQHF
TRBJ2-2 | TRBD2 | . | TRBV5-4 | TGTGCCAGCAGCAGGACTAGATCGGGCACCGGGGAGCTGTTTTTT | CASSRTRSGTGELFF
TRBJ2-7 | . | few | TRBV11-1 | TGTGCCAGCAGCTTCCTTACAGGGTACGAGCAGTACTTC | CASSFLTGYEQYF
TRBJ2-7 | . | few | TRBV15 | TGTGCCACCAGCAGAGATCGGTCAGGGAGAATCTACGAGCAGTACTTC | CATSRDRSGRIYEQYF